Listed below are T cell receptor beta chains from one sample, sequenced in a study of CXCR3-negative and CXCR3-positive naive CD8 T cells. TCRdb reanalyzed the 5' RACE reads, giving one entry per CDR3 protein sequence and no DNA. This sample carries about 90,000 distinct CDR3 sequences, with around 0.82% going to the ten biggest clones. The sequenced sample consisted of naive CXCR3+ CD8+ T cells from blood. These receptors were taken from a human donor in good health. Some clones in this sample may be carry-over from other donors' samples. CDR3s include the opening cysteine and the closing phenylalanine or tryptophan. The order of the fields is J gene, V gene, CDR3 protein.

j_call: TRBJ1-1; v_call: TRBV27; cdr3_aa: CASSHPTLRSNTEAFF
j_call: TRBJ2-1; v_call: TRBV4-1; cdr3_aa: CASSLGPAQTEQFF
j_call: TRBJ1-6; v_call: TRBV3-1; cdr3_aa: CASSQELYNSPLHF
j_call: TRBJ2-7; v_call: TRBV5-1; cdr3_aa: CASSSVGTGIYEQYF
j_call: TRBJ2-1; v_call: TRBV6-5; cdr3_aa: CASSRLEGDNEQFF
j_call: TRBJ2-3; v_call: TRBV5-1; cdr3_aa: CASSSNRDRDTDTQYF
j_call: TRBJ2-5; v_call: TRBV28; cdr3_aa: CASNLPGLAGETQYF
j_call: TRBJ1-2; v_call: TRBV6-5; cdr3_aa: CASSAGLGISNYGYTF
j_call: TRBJ2-7; v_call: TRBV12-3/TRBV12-4; cdr3_aa: CASSLGPPPSYEQYF
j_call: TRBJ2-7; v_call: TRBV5-1; cdr3_aa: CASSPGTIVYEQYF
j_call: TRBJ1-6; v_call: TRBV6-2/TRBV6-3; cdr3_aa: CASSSATGMSPLHF
j_call: TRBJ1-4; v_call: TRBV4-1; cdr3_aa: CASSQAPRGFSEKLFF
j_call: TRBJ2-2; v_call: TRBV4-1; cdr3_aa: CASSQEVAGELFF
j_call: TRBJ2-2; v_call: TRBV4-3; cdr3_aa: CASSQGARELFF
j_call: TRBJ2-7; v_call: TRBV6-6; cdr3_aa: CASSYGGSGDEQYF